Presented here are 30 T cell receptor beta chains from one specimen sequenced in a study of coeliac disease. Study-level points and caveats: Control samples showed higher TRB and TRG clonality than intraepithelial and lamina propria samples in active celiac disease.

These receptors' targets are unknown. This table comes from immunoSEQ multiplex PCR, and its TCRdb copy is limited to in-frame clones, with some not included. Of a few thousand clones in the sample, 65% to 70% were seen once. The sample comprised intraepithelial lymphocytes from the gut. These receptors were obtained from a woman aged 55-70 years with active celiac disease.

V is TRBV9 and J is TRBJ2-1; 10 bases are shared with TRBD2. The CDR3 is made up of 16 amino acids. J lost 5 bases, V lost 3 bases, and 8 bases had no gene match. CDR1 and CDR2 from the germline V gene are SGDLS and YYNGEE. CDR3 in DNA: TGTGCCAGCAGCGATCGTCGGACTAGCGGACACAATGAGCAGTTCTTC. Translation gives CASSDRRTSGHNEQFF.

This clone was seen only a few times. The chain is built from TRBV7-8 and TRBJ1-3; D not certain. The CDR3 totals 14 residues. Trimming stripped 2 bases from V and 1 base from J, with 6 bases between. From germline, CDR1 is SGHVS and CDR2 FQNEAQ. In nucleotides, the CDR3 is TGTGCCAGCAGCTTAAGCGGATCTGGAAACACCATATATTTT. It encodes CASSLSGSGNTIYF.

V is TRBV19 and J is TRBJ1-1, with D hard to call. Germline V gene data show CDR1 as LNHDA and CDR2 as SQIVND (reference sequence). The CDR3 spans 14 residues. The V end lost 7 bases, the J end lost 1 base, and 13 bases lay between the germline ends. CDR3 residues: CASTPERANTEAFF. As DNA, the CDR3 is TGTGCCAGTACCCCAGAGAGGGCGAACACTGAAGCTTTCTTT.

This clone was seen more than once but under ten times. The J gene is TRBJ1-1, the V gene TRBV7-6; D is unresolved. Germline V gene data show CDR1 as SGHVS and CDR2 as FNYEAQ. Trimming took off 1 base at V and 0 bases at J, with 12 bases between the two ends. The CDR3 extends over 16 amino acids. DNA for the CDR3: TGTGCCAGCAGCTTAGGGACTGTCGTCATGAACACTGAAGCTTTCTTT. Translated, it gives CASSLGTVVMNTEAFF.

This chain links TRBV19 with TRBJ2-3, with D possibly TRBD2 on 7 matching bases. V lost 5 bases and J lost 9, with 18 bases in between. This CDR3 is 14 amino acids long. Germline V CDR1 and CDR2: LNHDA, SQIVND (reference sequence). The CDR3 reads CASSPGAGAGTQYF. CDR3 coding DNA: TGTGCCAGTAGTCCTGGGGCGGGGGCAGGGACGCAGTATTTT.

In its sample, this clone was seen a few times. V and J are TRBV27 and TRBJ2-1, with 8 bases identical to TRBD2. The CDR3 runs to 15 residues. V dropped 2 bases and J dropped 7; count of bases not matched to a gene: 7. Germline V gene sequence: CDR1 MNHEY, CDR2 SMNVEV (reference sequence). CDR3 DNA: TGTGCCAGCAGTTTAGTCGGGGGGGCCAGAAATGAGCAGTTCTTC. It encodes CASSLVGGARNEQFF.

The rearrangement joins TRBV6-1 to TRBJ1-2, with 7 bases fitting TRBD1. Germline-derived CDR1 and CDR2 are MNHNS and SASEGT. The CDR3 is 15 residues long. With V trimmed by 4 bases and J by 5 bases, 10 bases remained unmatched. CDR3 in DNA: TGTGCCAGCAGTGGCTATACCGGGACAGAATATGGCTACACCTTC. Its translation is CASSGYTGTEYGYTF.

This chain joins TRBV10-3 and TRBJ2-7; TRBD2 is a possible D gene (6 bases). Germline V gene lookup returns CDR1 ENHRY and CDR2 SYGVKD. This CDR3 contains 13 residues. V lost 4 bases and J 5 bases, leaving 12 bases between the germline ends. The CDR3 DNA reads TGTGCCATCAGTGTCGGGACTCTTCACGAGCAGTACTTC. Amino acids: CAISVGTLHEQYF.

V usage is TRBV2 and J usage is TRBJ1-6, with TRBD1 identical over 11 bases. This CDR3 region has 15 residues. V was pared by 4 bases and J by 6 bases, with 2 bases of the junction left unmatched. CDR1 is SNHLY and CDR2 is FYNNEI in the germline V gene. The CDR3 DNA reads as TGTGCCAGCAGTGGGGGACAGGGGGGTAATTCACCCCTCCACTTT. Protein sequence: CASSGGQGGNSPLHF.

This clone came up a few times. This chain connects TRBV7-6 to TRBJ2-2, with 13 bases identical to TRBD2. V lost 1 base and J lost 8; bases outside the gene matches: 7. The CDR3 has 17 amino acids. Looked up from germline, CDR1 is SGHVS and CDR2 is FNYEAQ. CDR3 in DNA: TGTGCCAGCAGCTTAGAGCCCCCGGGACTAGCGGGGGGGGAGCTGTTTTTT. The encoded protein is CASSLEPPGLAGGELFF.

This clone was seen a single time. J is TRBJ1-1 and V is TRBV18, with unresolved D. V shed 3 bases and J shed 5 bases, with 16 bases lying between them. This CDR3 has 15 amino acids. CDR1 and CDR2 (germline): KGHSH, LQKENI. In nucleotides, the CDR3 is TGTGCCAGCTCACCCCAAGGGAGGGTAGGGACTGAAGCTTTCTTT. Protein product: CASSPQGRVGTEAFF.

The CDR3 sequence: CASSDSKRGGVEQFF. Written as DNA, the CDR3 is TGTGCCAGCAGTGACTCGAAGCGGGGGGGGGTAGAGCAGTTCTTC. The rearrangement uses TRBV6-4 and TRBJ2-1; 10 bases fit TRBD2. V was pared by 0 bases and J by 10 bases, with 6 bases of the junction left unmatched. Germline V lookup: CDR1 MRHNA, CDR2 SNTAGT. This CDR3 has 15 amino acids.

CDR3 region: CASSHDRPNTEAFF. The CDR3 coding sequence is TGTGCCAGCTCGCACGACAGGCCGAACACTGAAGCTTTCTTT. This chain connects TRBV18 to TRBJ1-1; the D gene is possibly TRBD1 (6 bases). The germline V gene encodes CDR1 KGHSH and CDR2 LQKENI. The CDR3 is made up of 14 amino acids. Between the trimmed V and J ends, which lost 6 bases and 1 base, there was a span of 12 bases.

The gene calls are TRBV5-1 and TRBJ2-2, with D possibly TRBD1 on 6 matching bases. CDR3 length: 14 amino acids. V lost 0 bases and J lost 6, with 9 bases in between. Germline CDR1 is SGHRS and CDR2 is YFSETQ. The CDR3 coding sequence is TGCGCCAGCAGCTTGGGACAGGACGCCGGGGAGCTGTTTTTT. Its translation is CASSLGQDAGELFF.

The V call is TRBV7-2, the J call TRBJ2-7; D not certain. The CDR3 totals 15 residues. The ends were cut back, 2 bases at V and 5 bases at J, with 16 bases in the middle. Germline V gene data show CDR1 as SGHTA and CDR2 as FQGNSA. The CDR3 DNA is TGTGCCAGCAGCTTACGGTACGGAGTTCCTAACGAGCAGTACTTC. Its protein is CASSLRYGVPNEQYF.

The chain recombines TRBV7-2 with TRBJ1-1; the match to TRBD1 covers 9 bases. After removal of 4 bases from V and 10 bases from J, the junction contained 7 bases not matched to a gene. CDR1 and CDR2 (germline): SGHTA, FQGNSA. CDR3 length equals 13 residues. The CDR3 coding sequence is TGTGCCAGCAGCTCCACAGGGGGCGCCTTAGCTTTCTTT. It yields the protein CASSSTGGALAFF. Combining the CDR3 with reference TRBV7-2 and TRBJ1-1 gives the whole variable domain GAGVSQSPSNKVTEKGKDVELRCDPISGHTALYWYRQSLGQGLEFLIYFQGNSAPDKSGLPSDRFSAERTGGSVSTLTIQRTQQEDSAVYLCASSSTGGALAFFGQGTRLTVV.

The chain has TRBV4-3 and TRBJ1-4; weak D call: TRBD1 (6 bases). This CDR3 region has 14 residues. The V gene's germline CDR1 is LGHNA and CDR2 YSLEER. The V end was cut by 3 bases, the J end by 7 bases, with 12 bases between. The CDR3 DNA reads TGCGCCAGCAGCCAGGGGGCGAAGAGTGAAAAACTGTTTTTT. It is translated as CASSQGAKSEKLFF.

The J gene is TRBJ1-2, the V gene TRBV29-1; perhaps TRBD1 as D (6 bases). V was pared by 6 bases and J by 8 bases, with 16 bases between. There are 12 residues in the CDR3. Germline CDR1 is SQVTM and CDR2 is ANQGSEA. CDR3 nucleotide sequence: TGCAGCGTGGGGGGGACACAGGGAGGCTACACCTTC. Its translation is CSVGGTQGGYTF. The full variable domain, with the rest looked up from reference TRBV29-1 and TRBJ1-2, is SAVISQKPSRDICQRGTSLTIQCQVDSQVTMMFWYRQQPGQSLTLIATANQGSEATYESGFVIDKFPISRPNLTFSTLTVSNMSPEDSSIYLCSVGGTQGGYTFGSGTRLTVV.

This clone is judged medium-sized. Mismatch with germline at one junction end may stem from a read error. The chain links TRBV29-1 to TRBJ1-1; no definite D call. The CDR3 is made up of 12 amino acids. CDR1 is SQVTM, CDR2 ANQGSEA, per germline. In DNA, the CDR3 is TGCAGCGTTGGAGATATGAACAGTGAAGCTTTCTTT. It is translated as CSVGDMNSEAFF.

This clone appeared a few times. This sequence joins TRBV6-5 and TRBJ1-1; 7 bases agree with TRBD1. The CDR3 consists of 15 residues. Per germline, CDR1 MNHEY and CDR2 SVGAGI. The trim removed 6 bases at V and 0 bases at J, leaving 7 bases unmatched. The DNA for the CDR3 is TGTGCCAGCAGACTACAGGGGTCCTTGAACACTGAAGCTTTCTTT. The encoded protein is CASRLQGSLNTEAFF.

The chain links TRBV20-1 to TRBJ2-7, with a possible D match to TRBD2 (6 bases). CDR3 length equals 11 residues. Trimming stripped 6 bases from V and 12 bases from J, with 18 bases between. CDR1 DFQATT and CDR2 SNEGSKA come from the germline V gene (reference sequence). This CDR3 reads CSAPRSGVLYF. The CDR3 DNA reads TGCAGTGCCCCCCGTTCGGGAGTTCTGTACTTC.

This chain joins TRBV4-3 and TRBJ1-6; tentatively, D is TRBD1 (5 bases). CDR3 size: 15 residues. Per the germline V gene, CDR1 is LGHNA and CDR2 is YSLEER. With 3 bases removed from V and 2 bases from J, the gap between germline ends came to 8 bases. The CDR3 DNA reads TGCGCCAGCAGCCACGACAGCGCCTATAATTCACCCCTCCACTTT. It codes for CASSHDSAYNSPLHF.

The rearrangement links TRBV19 to TRBJ2-7; D may be TRBD2 (6 bases). The V gene's germline CDR1 is LNHDA and CDR2 SQIVND (reference sequence). CDR3 length: 16 residues. The V gene lost 6 bases and the J gene lost 5 bases, with 23 bases spanning the gap. CDR3 residues: CASRSRPGLGIHEQYF. The CDR3 nucleotides are TGTGCCAGTAGATCTAGACCGGGACTTGGAATCCACGAGCAGTACTTC.

J is TRBJ2-3 and V is TRBV7-2; 8 nucleotides agree with TRBD2. V was pared by 1 base and J by 2 bases, with 8 bases of the junction left unmatched. Germline V gene data show CDR1 as SGHTA and CDR2 as FQGNSA. The CDR3 length is 17 residues. The CDR3 DNA follows: TGTGCCAGCAGCTTAGGACCAGCGGGGGCCTACACAGATACGCAGTATTTT. It translates to CASSLGPAGAYTDTQYF. Supplemented by reference TRBV7-2 and TRBJ2-3, the full variable domain reads GAGVSQSPSNKVTEKGKDVELRCDPISGHTALYWYRQSLGQGLEFLIYFQGNSAPDKSGLPSDRFSAERTGGSVSTLTIQRTQQEDSAVYLCASSLGPAGAYTDTQYFGPGTRLTVL.

This clone has only one observation. This chain joins TRBV9 and TRBJ2-4; TRBD2 matches 10 bases. This CDR3 spans 18 amino acids. CDR1 and CDR2 from the germline V gene are SGDLS and YYNGEE. Trimming at V came to 0 bases and at J to 9 bases, leaving 15 bases not matched to a gene. DNA of the CDR3: TGTGCCAGCAGCGTAGGGCTAGCGGGGGAACCTACGAACGGCATTCAGTACTTC. Protein sequence: CASSVGLAGEPTNGIQYF.

The V and J genes are TRBV29-1 and TRBJ1-2, with 7 bases that match TRBD1. Trimming at V came to 4 bases and at J to 3 bases, leaving 5 bases not matched to a gene. Germline CDR1 and CDR2: SQVTM and ANQGSEA. CDR3 size: 13 residues. Here the CDR3 DNA reads TGCAGCGTTGGACCACAGGGGCACTATGGCTACACCTTC. This gives the protein CSVGPQGHYGYTF.

The J gene is TRBJ2-7, the V gene TRBV7-9, with D tentatively TRBD2 (5 bases). V lost 1 base to trimming and J lost 2 bases, with 12 bases between them. The germline gives CDR1 SEHNR, CDR2 FQNEAQ (reference sequence). The CDR3 is 15 residues long. DNA of the CDR3: TGTGCCAGCAGCTTAGTTGAGGGAACTGCCTACGAGCAGTACTTC. It encodes CASSLVEGTAYEQYF.

The chain employs TRBV7-2 and TRBJ2-7; maybe TRBD2 (6 bases). The CDR3 covers 12 residues. The V end lost 0 bases, the J end lost 7 bases, and 7 bases lay between the germline ends. Germline CDR1 and CDR2: SGHTA and FQGNSA. The CDR3 loop is CASSLAGGEQYF. CDR3 DNA sequence: TGTGCCAGCAGCTTAGCGGGGGGTGAGCAGTACTTC.

The rearrangement uses TRBV19 and TRBJ2-1; 12 nucleotides line up with TRBD2. Germline values: CDR1 LNHDA, CDR2 SQIVND (reference sequence). V was clipped by 4 bases and J by 8 bases; unmatched bases: 3. This CDR3 region has 14 residues. The DNA of the CDR3 is TGTGCCAGTAGTACTAGCGGGAGGGGGGATGAGCAGTTCTTC. Its translation: CASSTSGRGDEQFF.

The J gene is TRBJ1-1, the V gene TRBV19; 7 positions match TRBD1. J was trimmed by 6 bases and V by 10 bases; bases with no gene match: 5. The CDR3 is 11 amino acids. Germline CDR1 LNHDA, CDR2 SQIVND (reference sequence). In DNA form, the CDR3 reads TGTGCCACCGGGGACAGACCTGAAGCTTTCTTT. This codes for CATGDRPEAFF.